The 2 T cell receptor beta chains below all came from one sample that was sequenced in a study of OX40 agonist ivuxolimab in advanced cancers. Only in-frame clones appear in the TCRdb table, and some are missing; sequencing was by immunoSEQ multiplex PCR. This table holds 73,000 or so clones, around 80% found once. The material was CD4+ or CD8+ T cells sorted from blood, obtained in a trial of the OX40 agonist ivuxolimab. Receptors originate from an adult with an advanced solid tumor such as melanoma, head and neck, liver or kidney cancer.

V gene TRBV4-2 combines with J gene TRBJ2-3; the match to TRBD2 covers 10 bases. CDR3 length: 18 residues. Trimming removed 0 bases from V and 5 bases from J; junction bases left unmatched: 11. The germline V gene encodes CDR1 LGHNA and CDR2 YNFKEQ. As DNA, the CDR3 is TGTGCCAGCAGCCAAGAAGGGGGAGGAGCGGGGGGGCAAGATACGCAGTATTTT. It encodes CASSQEGGGAGGQDTQYF.

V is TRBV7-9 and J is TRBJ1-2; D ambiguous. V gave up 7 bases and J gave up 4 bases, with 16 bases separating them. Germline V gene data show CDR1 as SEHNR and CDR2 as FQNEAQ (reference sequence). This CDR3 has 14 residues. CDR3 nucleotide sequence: TGTGCCAGCACCCCGCCCGGGGTGGGCTATGGCTACACCTTC. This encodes CASTPPGVGYGYTF.